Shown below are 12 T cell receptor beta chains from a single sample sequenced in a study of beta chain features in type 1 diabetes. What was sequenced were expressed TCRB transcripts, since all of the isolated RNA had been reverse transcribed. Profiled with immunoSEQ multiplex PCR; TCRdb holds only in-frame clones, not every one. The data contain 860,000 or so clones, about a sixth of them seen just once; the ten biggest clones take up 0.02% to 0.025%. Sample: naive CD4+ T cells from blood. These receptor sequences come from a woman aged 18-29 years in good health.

The CDR3 sequence is CASSYSIRGSGDTQYF. In nucleotides, the CDR3 is TGTGCCAGCAGTTACTCGATCAGGGGCAGTGGAGATACGCAGTATTTT. The chain uses TRBV6-5 and TRBJ2-3; possibly TRBD1 for D (6 bases). Between the trimmed V and J ends, which lost 0 bases and 5 bases, there was a span of 15 bases. The CDR3 loop spans 16 amino acids. The germline CDR1 and CDR2 sequences are MNHEY and SVGAGI.

The CDR3 protein is CASSPLSTPYEQYF. The DNA for the CDR3 is TGTGCCAGTAGCCCCTTGTCTACGCCCTACGAGCAGTACTTC. The J gene is TRBJ2-7, the V gene TRBV19; no clear D gene. Germline CDR1 LNHDA, CDR2 SQIVND (reference sequence). CDR3 size: 14 residues. The V and J ends lost 6 bases and 2 bases respectively, with 14 bases between them.

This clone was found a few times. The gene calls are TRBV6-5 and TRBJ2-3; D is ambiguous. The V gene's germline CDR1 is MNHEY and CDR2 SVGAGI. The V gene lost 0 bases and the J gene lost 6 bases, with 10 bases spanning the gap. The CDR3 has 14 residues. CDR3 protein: CASSYSTAADTQYF. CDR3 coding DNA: TGTGCCAGCAGTTACTCGACGGCCGCGGATACGCAGTATTTT.

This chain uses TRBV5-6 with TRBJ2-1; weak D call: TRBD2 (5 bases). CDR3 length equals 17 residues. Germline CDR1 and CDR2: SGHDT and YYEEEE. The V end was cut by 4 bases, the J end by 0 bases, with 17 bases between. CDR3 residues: CASSLLIVRGSYNEQFF. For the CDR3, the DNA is TGTGCCAGCAGCCTCCTGATAGTACGGGGCTCCTACAATGAGCAGTTCTTC.

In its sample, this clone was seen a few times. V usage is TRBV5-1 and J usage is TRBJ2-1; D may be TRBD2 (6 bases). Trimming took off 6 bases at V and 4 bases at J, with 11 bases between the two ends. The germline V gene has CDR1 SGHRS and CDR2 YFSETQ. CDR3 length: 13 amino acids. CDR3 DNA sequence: TGCGCCAGCACTTTAGGGAGGTACAATGAGCAGTTCTTC. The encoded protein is CASTLGRYNEQFF.

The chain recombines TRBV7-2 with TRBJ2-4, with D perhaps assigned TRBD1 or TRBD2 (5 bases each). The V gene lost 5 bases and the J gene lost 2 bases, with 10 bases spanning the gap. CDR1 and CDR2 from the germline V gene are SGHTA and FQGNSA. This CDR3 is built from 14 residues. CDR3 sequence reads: CASSIGATKNIQYF. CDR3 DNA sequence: TGTGCCAGCAGCATCGGGGCGACCAAAAACATTCAGTACTTC.

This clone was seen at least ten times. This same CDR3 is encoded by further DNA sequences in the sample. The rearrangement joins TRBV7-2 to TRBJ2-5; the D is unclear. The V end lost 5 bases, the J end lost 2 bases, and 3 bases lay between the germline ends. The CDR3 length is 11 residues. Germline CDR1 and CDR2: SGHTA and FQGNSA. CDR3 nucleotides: TGTGCCAGCAGCCTACAAGAGACCCAGTACTTC. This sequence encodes CASSLQETQYF.

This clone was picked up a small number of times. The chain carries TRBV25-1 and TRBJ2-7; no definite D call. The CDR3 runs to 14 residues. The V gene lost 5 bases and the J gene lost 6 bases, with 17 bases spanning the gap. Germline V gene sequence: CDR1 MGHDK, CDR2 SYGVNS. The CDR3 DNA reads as TGTGCCAGCAGTCCGATACCGGCCCCTACCGAGCAGTACTTC. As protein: CASSPIPAPTEQYF.

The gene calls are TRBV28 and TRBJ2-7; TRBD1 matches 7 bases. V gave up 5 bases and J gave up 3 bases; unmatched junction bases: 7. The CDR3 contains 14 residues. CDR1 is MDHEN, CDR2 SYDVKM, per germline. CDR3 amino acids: CASSRFAGGYEQYF. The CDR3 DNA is TGTGCCAGCAGTCGTTTTGCAGGGGGCTACGAGCAGTACTTC.

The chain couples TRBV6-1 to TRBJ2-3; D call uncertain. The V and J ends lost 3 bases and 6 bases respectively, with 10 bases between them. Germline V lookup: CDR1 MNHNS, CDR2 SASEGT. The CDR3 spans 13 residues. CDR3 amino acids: CASSEQAPDTQYF. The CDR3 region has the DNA TGTGCCAGCAGTGAGCAGGCGCCGGATACGCAGTATTTT.

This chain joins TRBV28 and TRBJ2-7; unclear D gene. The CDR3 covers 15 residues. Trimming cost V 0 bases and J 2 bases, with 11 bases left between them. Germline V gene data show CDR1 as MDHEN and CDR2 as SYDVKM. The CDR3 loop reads CASSLWGSGPYEQYF. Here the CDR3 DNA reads TGTGCCAGCAGTTTATGGGGTTCAGGTCCCTACGAGCAGTACTTC.

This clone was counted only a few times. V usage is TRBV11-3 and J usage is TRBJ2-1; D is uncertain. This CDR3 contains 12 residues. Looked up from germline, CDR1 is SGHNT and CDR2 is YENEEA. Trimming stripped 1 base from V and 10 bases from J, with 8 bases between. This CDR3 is CASSLVPAEQFF. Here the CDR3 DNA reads TGTGCCAGCAGCTTAGTACCCGCCGAGCAGTTCTTC.